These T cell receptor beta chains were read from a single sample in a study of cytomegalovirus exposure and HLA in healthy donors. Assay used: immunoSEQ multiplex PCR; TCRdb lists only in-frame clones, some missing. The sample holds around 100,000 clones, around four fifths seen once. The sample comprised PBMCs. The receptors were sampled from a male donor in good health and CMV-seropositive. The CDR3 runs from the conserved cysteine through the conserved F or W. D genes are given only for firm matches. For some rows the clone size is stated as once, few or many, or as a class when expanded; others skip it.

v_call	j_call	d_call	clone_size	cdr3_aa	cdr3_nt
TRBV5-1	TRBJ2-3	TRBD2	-	CASSPREALSTDTQYF	TGCGCCAGCAGTCCGCGGGAGGCGCTCAGCACAGATACGCAGTATTTT
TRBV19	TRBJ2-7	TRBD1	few	CASSLWTGGLYEQYF	TGTGCCAGTAGTCTTTGGACAGGGGGACTGTACGAGCAGTACTTC
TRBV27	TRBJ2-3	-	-	CASSLSEIADTQYF	TGTGCCAGCAGTTTATCAGAAATAGCAGATACGCAGTATTTT
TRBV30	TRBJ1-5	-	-	CAWSAGVNQPQHF	TGTGCCTGGAGTGCAGGGGTGAATCAGCCCCAGCATTTT
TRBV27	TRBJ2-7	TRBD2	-	CASCPLTSRTSGSYEQYF	TGTGCCAGCTGTCCTCTCACTAGTCGGACTAGCGGGAGCTACGAGCAGTACTTC
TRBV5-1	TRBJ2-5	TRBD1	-	CASTNRGLETQYF	TGCGCCAGCACGAACAGGGGGCTTGAGACCCAGTACTTC
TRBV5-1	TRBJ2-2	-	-	CASSLVLDSRDTGELFF	TGCGCCAGCAGCTTAGTCCTCGACAGCCGAGACACCGGGGAGCTGTTTTTT
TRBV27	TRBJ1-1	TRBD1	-	CASSATGLNTEAFF	TGTGCCAGCAGCGCGACAGGGCTGAACACTGAAGCTTTCTTT
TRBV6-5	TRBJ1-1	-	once	CASSSGGAVDTEAFF	TGTGCCAGCAGTTCGGGGGGGGCGGTCGACACTGAAGCTTTCTTT
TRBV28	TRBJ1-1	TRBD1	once	CASSLGQGGYTEAFF	TGTGCCAGCAGTCTCGGACAGGGGGGATACACTGAAGCTTTCTTT
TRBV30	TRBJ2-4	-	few	CAWADRLAKNIQYF	TGTGCCTGGGCCGACAGACTAGCCAAAAACATTCAGTACTTC
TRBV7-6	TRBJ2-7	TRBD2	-	CASSFSGSQLYEQYF	TGTGCCAGCAGCTTTAGCGGGAGCCAACTCTACGAGCAGTACTTC
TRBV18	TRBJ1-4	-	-	CASSPADWGNQKTKSLFF	TGTGCCAGCTCACCGGCGGACTGGGGAAACCAAAAAACAAAAAGTCTGTTTTTT